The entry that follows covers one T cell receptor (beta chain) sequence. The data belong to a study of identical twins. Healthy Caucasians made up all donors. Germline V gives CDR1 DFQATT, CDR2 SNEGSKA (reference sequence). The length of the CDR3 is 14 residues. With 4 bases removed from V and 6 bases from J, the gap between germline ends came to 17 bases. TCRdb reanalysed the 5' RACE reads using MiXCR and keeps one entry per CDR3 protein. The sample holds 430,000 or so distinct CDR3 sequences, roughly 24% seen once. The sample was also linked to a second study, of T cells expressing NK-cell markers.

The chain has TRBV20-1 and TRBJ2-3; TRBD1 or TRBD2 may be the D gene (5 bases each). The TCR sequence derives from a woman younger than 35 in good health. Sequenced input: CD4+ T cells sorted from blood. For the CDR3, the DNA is TGCAGTGCTATGGGGTCCGGGGCGGTCGATACGCAGTATTTT. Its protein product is CSAMGSGAVDTQYF.